The 6 T cell receptor beta chains presented below share a single source sample, sequenced in a study of blood T cell repertoires in COVID-19. TCRdb keeps only in-frame clones here, not all; method: immunoSEQ multiplex PCR. Of tens of thousands of clones in the sample, roughly 80% are singletons; the top ten hold about 17%. The sample taken for sequencing was peripheral blood. These receptors were collected from a woman of 80 years or more with active or convalescent COVID-19.

DNA of the CDR3: TGCGCCAGCAGCCTAGCGGGGGGTACCACAGATACGCAGTATTTT. Translation gives CASSLAGGTTDTQYF. This sequence joins TRBV5-1 and TRBJ2-3; 11 nucleotides line up with TRBD2. V dropped 4 bases and J dropped 2; count of bases not matched to a gene: 3. The CDR3 has 15 amino acids. Germline V gene data show CDR1 as SGHRS and CDR2 as YFSETQ. Filled out from reference TRBV5-1 and TRBJ2-3, the complete variable domain reads KAGVTQTPRYLIKTRGQQVTLSCSPISGHRSVSWYQQTPGQGLQFLFEYFSETQRNKGNFPGRFSGRQFSNSRSEMNVSTLELGDSALYLCASSLAGGTTDTQYFGPGTRLTVL.

The chain has TRBV27 and TRBJ1-3; no clear D gene. The CDR3 is 14 residues long. Between the trimmed V and J ends, which lost 0 bases and 4 bases, there was a span of 7 bases. The V gene's germline CDR1 is MNHEY and CDR2 SMNVEV (reference sequence). The CDR3 is CASSLSLGGNTIYF. CDR3 sequence (DNA): TGTGCCAGCAGTTTATCGCTCGGGGGAAACACCATATATTTT.

V and J are TRBV9 and TRBJ2-7; 7 nucleotides align to TRBD1. Germline CDR1 is SGDLS and CDR2 is YYNGEE. The J segment lost 3 bases and the V segment lost 5 bases, leaving 8 bases of the junction unmatched. This CDR3 contains 14 residues. The CDR3 sequence: CASSRGTANYEQYF. The DNA of the CDR3 is TGTGCCAGCAGTAGGGGGACAGCGAACTACGAGCAGTACTTC. Variable domain in full (rest from reference TRBV9 and TRBJ2-7): DSGVTQTPKHLITATGQRVTLRCSPRSGDLSVYWYQQSLDQGLQFLIQYYNGEERAKGNILERFSAQQFPDLHSELNLSSLELGDSALYFCASSRGTANYEQYFGPGTRLTVT.

The sample holds many counts of this clone. This CDR3 reads CASSYPGSEQYF. The CDR3 nucleotides are TGTGCCAGCAGTTACCCAGGGTCCGAGCAGTACTTC. This chain links TRBV6-2 or TRBV6-3 with TRBJ2-7, with D possibly TRBD1 on 5 matching bases. The germline V and J ends were trimmed by 2 bases and 6 bases, with 8 bases remaining between them. The CDR3 is 12 residues long. The V gene's germline CDR1 is MNHEY and CDR2 SVGEGT.

The chain links TRBV19 to TRBJ1-5; D is unclear. The CDR3 has 15 residues. Trimming took off 5 bases at V and 1 base at J, with 12 bases between the two ends. The V gene's germline CDR1 is LNHDA and CDR2 SQIVND (reference sequence). The CDR3, as DNA: TGTGCCAGTAGTGCCTGGACTTCGAGCAATCAGCCCCAGCATTTT. The encoded protein is CASSAWTSSNQPQHF.

With respect to this clone: The sample has other DNA sequences that encode this CDR3 too. The CDR3 reads CASSLSGGPYNEQFF. In DNA form, the CDR3 reads TGTGCCAGCAGCTTGAGCGGAGGGCCATACAATGAGCAGTTCTTC. This sequence joins TRBV11-3 and TRBJ2-1; possible D gene TRBD2, 6 bases. Per germline, CDR1 SGHNT and CDR2 YENEEA. V was shortened by 3 bases and J by 4 bases, with 13 bases between the two germline ends. This CDR3 contains 15 residues.